This T cell receptor beta chain was identified in a study of shared clonotypes between healthy human individuals. Overall study results and limits: Represented diversity (both genetic and exposure-history) was limited by the small number of donors.

Of note for this clone: Its antigen remains unknown.

This table comes from immunoSEQ multiplex PCR, and its TCRdb copy is limited to in-frame clones, with some not included. Of around 510,000 clones in the sample, roughly four fifths are singletons; the top ten hold 12%. This clonotype originated in a woman in her forties in good health. Some clones in this sample may be carry-over from other donors' samples. Sequencing input: PBMCs.

The CDR3 protein is CASSHMRTSGTYEQYF. CDR3 DNA sequence: TGCGCCAGCAGCCACATGAGGACTAGCGGTACCTACGAGCAGTACTTC. The chain employs TRBV4-1 and TRBJ2-7, with 10 bases aligning to TRBD2. CDR1 MGHRA and CDR2 YSYEKL come from the germline V gene. The CDR3 has 16 residues. V shed 3 bases and J 2 bases; nucleotides not matched to a gene: 7.